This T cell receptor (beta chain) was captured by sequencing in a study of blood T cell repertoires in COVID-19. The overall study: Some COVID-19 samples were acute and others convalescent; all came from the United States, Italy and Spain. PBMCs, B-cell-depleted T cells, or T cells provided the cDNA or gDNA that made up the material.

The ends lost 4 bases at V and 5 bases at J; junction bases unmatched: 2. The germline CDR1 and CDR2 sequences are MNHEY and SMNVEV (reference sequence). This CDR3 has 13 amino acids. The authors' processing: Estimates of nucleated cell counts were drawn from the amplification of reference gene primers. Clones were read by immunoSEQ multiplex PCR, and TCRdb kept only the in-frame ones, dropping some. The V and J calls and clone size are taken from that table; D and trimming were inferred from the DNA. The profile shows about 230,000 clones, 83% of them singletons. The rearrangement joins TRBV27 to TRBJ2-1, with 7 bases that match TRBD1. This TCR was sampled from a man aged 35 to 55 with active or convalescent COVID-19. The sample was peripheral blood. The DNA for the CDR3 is TGTGCCAGCAGTTGGGACAGTCACAATGAGCAGTTCTTC. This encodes CASSWDSHNEQFF.